This TCR beta chain was observed in a study of blood T cell repertoires in COVID-19. V was clipped by 4 bases and J by 0 bases; unmatched bases: 9. This CDR3 contains 16 residues. The germline CDR1 and CDR2 sequences are LGHNA and YSLEER. Sequencing used immunoSEQ multiplex PCR; TCRdb keeps in-frame clones, though not all of them. The data show under 150,000 clones, about 83% seen once. A case of COVID-19 had been met by exposed participants within 2 weeks before study entry. This receptor was obtained from a woman between 50 and 59 years old who had been exposed to COVID-19. The genes are TRBV4-3 and TRBJ2-7; 7 nucleotides align to TRBD1. Sequenced: PBMCs or T cells enriched from blood (not recorded which). The CDR3 loop reads CASSPGTGVGSYEQYF. DNA of the CDR3: TGCGCCAGCAGCCCTGGAACAGGGGTAGGCTCCTACGAGCAGTACTTC.